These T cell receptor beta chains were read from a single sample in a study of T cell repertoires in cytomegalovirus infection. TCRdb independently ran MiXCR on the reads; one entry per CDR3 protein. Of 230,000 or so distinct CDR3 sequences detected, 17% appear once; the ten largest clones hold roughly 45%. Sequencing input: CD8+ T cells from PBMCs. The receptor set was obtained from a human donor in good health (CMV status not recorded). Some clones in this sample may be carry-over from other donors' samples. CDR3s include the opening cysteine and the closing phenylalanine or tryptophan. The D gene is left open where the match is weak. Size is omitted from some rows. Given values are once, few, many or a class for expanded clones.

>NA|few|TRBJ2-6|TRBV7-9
TGTGCCAGCAGCTCGCCGATACTCGTTCGGGGAACTTCTGGGGCCAACGTCCTGACTTTC
CASSSPILVRGTSGANVLTF
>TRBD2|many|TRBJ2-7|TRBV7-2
TGTGCCAGCAGCCCGGGACTAGCGGGGGGAGGTAGGGGCGAGCAGTACTTC
CASSPGLAGGGRGEQYF
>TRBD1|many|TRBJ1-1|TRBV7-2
TGTGCCAGCAGCACCCTCAGGGGGTTGAACACTGAAGCTTTCTTT
CASSTLRGLNTEAFF
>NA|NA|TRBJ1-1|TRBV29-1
TGCGGCACTCGGCGGAACACTGAAGCTTTCTTT
CGTRRNTEAFF
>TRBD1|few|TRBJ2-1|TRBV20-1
TGCAGTGCATGGGGACAGGGGCGAAACAATGAGCAGTTCTTC
CSAWGQGRNNEQFF
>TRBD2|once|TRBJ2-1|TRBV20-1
TGCAGTGCTAGAGCCCTCACTGGGGGGACTAGCAGAGACTACTCCTACAATGAGCAGTTCTTC
CSARALTGGTSRDYSYNEQFF
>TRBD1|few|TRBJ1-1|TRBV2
TGTGCCAGCAGGAGACGACAGGGATCCCCGAACACTGAAGCTTTCTTT
CASRRRQGSPNTEAFF
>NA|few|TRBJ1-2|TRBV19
TGTGCCAGTAGTCCTTCGGGACTAAGTGGCTACACCTTC
CASSPSGLSGYTF
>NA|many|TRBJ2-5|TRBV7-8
TGTGCCAGCAGCTTACCCCTTGGCAGTCAAGAGACCCAGTACTTC
CASSLPLGSQETQYF
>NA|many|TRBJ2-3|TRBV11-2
TGTGCCAGCAGCCCCAACCCCGCCAGCACAGATACGCAGTATTTT
CASSPNPASTDTQYF
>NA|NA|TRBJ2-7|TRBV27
TGTGCCAGCAGCTCTCCGGGTTGGGAGCAGTACTTC
CASSSPGWEQYF
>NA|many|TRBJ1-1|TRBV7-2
TGTGCCAGCAGCTACGACCGGTTAGAAGCTTTCTTT
CASSYDRLEAFF
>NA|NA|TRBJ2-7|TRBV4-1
TGCGCCAGCAGCGCTACAGGGACCCCTGAGCAGTACTTC
CASSATGTPEQYF
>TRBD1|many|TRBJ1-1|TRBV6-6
TGTGCCAGCAGCCAGGGACAGGGGTATTCGAACACTGAAGCTTTCTTT
CASSQGQGYSNTEAFF
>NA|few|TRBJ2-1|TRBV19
TGTGCCCCCGAGGACAGCAATTACAATGAGCAGTTCTTC
CAPEDSNYNEQFF
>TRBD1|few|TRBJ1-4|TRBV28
TGTGCCAGCAGCGTAATCGGGACAGTGTCTTCTACTAATGAAAAACTGTTTTTT
CASSVIGTVSSTNEKLFF
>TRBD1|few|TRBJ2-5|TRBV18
TGTGCCAGCTCACGTGGGACAGGGGCAGGAGGGCGACCAAAGGAGACCCAGTACTTC
CASSRGTGAGGRPKETQYF
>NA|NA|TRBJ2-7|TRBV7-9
TGTGCCAGCAGCCCGCAGCAACCGGGACCGACCTCCTACGAGCAGTACTTC
CASSPQQPGPTSYEQYF
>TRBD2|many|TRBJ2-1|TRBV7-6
TGTGCCAGCAGCGCTGTCGGGGGGGCCGATGAGCAGTTCTTC
CASSAVGGADEQFF
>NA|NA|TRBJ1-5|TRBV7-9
TGTGCCAGCAGCCCCACCTCGAATCAGCCCCAGCATTTT
CASSPTSNQPQHF
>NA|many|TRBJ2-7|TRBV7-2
TGTGCCAGCAGCTTAATCCCCTACGAGCAGTACTTC
CASSLIPYEQYF
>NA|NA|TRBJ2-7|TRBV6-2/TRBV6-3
TGTGCCAGCAGTTCCAACTACTACGAGCAGTACTTC
CASSSNYYEQYF